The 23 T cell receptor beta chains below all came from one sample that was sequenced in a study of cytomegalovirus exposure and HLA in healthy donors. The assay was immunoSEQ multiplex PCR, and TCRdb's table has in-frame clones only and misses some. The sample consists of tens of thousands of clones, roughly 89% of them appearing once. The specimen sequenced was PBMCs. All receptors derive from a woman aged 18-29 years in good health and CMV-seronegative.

CDR3 coding DNA: TGTGCCAGTAGTATCGGTGACACAGATACGCAGTATTTT. Its protein is CASSIGDTDTQYF. V and J are TRBV19 and TRBJ2-3; no reliable D call. Deletions cut 3 bases from V and 2 bases from J, with 6 bases between. The CDR3 has 13 amino acids. The germline V gene encodes CDR1 LNHDA and CDR2 SQIVND (reference sequence). Based on the CDR3 plus reference TRBV19 and TRBJ2-3, the full variable domain is DGGITQSPKYLFRKEGQNVTLSCEQNLNHDAMYWYRQDPGQGLRLIYYSQIVNDFQKGDIAEGYSVSREKKESFPLTVTSAQKNPTAFYLCASSIGDTDTQYFGPGTRLTVL.

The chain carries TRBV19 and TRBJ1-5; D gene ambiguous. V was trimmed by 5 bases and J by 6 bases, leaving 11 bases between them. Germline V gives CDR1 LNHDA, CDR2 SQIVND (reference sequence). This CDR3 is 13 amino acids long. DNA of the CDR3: TGTGCCAGTAGTTTAGTCATGGCTCAGCCCCAGCATTTT. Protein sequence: CASSLVMAQPQHF. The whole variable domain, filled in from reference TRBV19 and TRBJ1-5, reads DGGITQSPKYLFRKEGQNVTLSCEQNLNHDAMYWYRQDPGQGLRLIYYSQIVNDFQKGDIAEGYSVSREKKESFPLTVTSAQKNPTAFYLCASSLVMAQPQHFGDGTRLSIL.

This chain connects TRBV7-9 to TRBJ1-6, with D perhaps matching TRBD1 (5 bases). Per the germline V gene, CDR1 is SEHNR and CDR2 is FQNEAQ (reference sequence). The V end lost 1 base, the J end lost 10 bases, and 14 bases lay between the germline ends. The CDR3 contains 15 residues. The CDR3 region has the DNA TGTGCCAGCAGCTTAGGAACGGGGGATGGATCACCCCTCCACTTT. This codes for CASSLGTGDGSPLHF.

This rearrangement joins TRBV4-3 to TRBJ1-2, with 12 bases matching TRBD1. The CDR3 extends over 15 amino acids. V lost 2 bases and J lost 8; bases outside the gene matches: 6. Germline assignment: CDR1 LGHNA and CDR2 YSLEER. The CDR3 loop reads CASSQPGQGARGYTF. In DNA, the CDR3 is TGCGCCAGCAGCCAACCGGGACAGGGGGCTAGGGGCTACACCTTC.

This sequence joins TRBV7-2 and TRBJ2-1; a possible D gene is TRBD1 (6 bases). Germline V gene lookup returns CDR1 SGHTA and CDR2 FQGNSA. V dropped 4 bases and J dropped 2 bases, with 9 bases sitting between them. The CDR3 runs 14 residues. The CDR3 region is CASSSTGTYNEQFF. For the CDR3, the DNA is TGTGCCAGCAGCTCTACAGGGACCTACAATGAGCAGTTCTTC. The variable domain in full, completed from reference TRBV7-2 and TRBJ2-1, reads GAGVSQSPSNKVTEKGKDVELRCDPISGHTALYWYRQSLGQGLEFLIYFQGNSAPDKSGLPSDRFSAERTGGSVSTLTIQRTQQEDSAVYLCASSSTGTYNEQFFGPGTRLTVL.

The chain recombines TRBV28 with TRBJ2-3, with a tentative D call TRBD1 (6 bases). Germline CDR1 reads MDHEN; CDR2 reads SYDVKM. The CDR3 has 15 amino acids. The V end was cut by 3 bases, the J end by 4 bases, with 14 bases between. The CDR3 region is CASSFSQGRPDTQYF. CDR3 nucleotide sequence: TGTGCCAGCAGTTTTTCACAGGGACGGCCAGATACGCAGTATTTT.

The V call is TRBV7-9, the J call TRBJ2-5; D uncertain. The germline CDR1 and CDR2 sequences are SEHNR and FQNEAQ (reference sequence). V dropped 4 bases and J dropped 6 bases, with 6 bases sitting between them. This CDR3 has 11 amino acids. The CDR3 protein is CASSSVQTQYF. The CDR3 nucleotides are TGTGCCAGCAGCTCCGTTCAGACCCAGTACTTC.

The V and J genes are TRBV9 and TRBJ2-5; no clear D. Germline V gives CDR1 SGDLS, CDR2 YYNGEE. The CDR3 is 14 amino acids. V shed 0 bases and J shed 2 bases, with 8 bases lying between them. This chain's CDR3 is CASSVGVSQETQYF. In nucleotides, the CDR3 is TGTGCCAGCAGCGTAGGAGTTAGTCAAGAGACCCAGTACTTC.

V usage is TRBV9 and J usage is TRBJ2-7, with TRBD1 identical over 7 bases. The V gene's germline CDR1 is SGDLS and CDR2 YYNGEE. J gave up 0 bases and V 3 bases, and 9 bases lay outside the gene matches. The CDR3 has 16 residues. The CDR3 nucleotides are TGTGCCAGCAGCGCCTCCGGACAGGACAGCTCCTACGAGCAGTACTTC. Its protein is CASSASGQDSSYEQYF. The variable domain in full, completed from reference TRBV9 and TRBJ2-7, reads DSGVTQTPKHLITATGQRVTLRCSPRSGDLSVYWYQQSLDQGLQFLIQYYNGEERAKGNILERFSAQQFPDLHSELNLSSLELGDSALYFCASSASGQDSSYEQYFGPGTRLTVT.

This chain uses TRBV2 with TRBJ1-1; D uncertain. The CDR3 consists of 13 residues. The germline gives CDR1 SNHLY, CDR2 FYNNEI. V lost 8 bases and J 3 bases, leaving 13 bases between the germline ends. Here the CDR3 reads CASLLNSYTEAFF. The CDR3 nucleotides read TGTGCCAGCCTGTTAAACAGTTACACTGAAGCTTTCTTT.

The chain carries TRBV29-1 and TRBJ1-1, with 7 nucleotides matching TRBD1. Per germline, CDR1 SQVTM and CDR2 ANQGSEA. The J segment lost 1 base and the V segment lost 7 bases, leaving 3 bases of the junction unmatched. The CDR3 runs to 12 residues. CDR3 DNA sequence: TGCAGCGCGGGACAGAAGAACACTGAAGCTTTCTTT. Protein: CSAGQKNTEAFF.

The CDR3 spells CAWSVDGGRARAYNEQFF. The CDR3 region has the DNA TGTGCCTGGAGTGTAGATGGCGGGAGGGCCCGCGCCTACAATGAGCAGTTCTTC. The gene calls are TRBV30 and TRBJ2-1, with 9 positions matching TRBD2. With 0 bases clipped from V and 2 bases from J, the junction kept 11 bases outside the gene matches. CDR1 GTSNPN and CDR2 SVGIG come from the germline V gene (reference sequence). CDR3 length equals 18 residues.

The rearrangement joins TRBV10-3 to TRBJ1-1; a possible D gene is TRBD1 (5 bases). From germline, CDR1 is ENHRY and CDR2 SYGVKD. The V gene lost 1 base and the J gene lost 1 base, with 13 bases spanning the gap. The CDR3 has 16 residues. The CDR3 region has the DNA TGTGCCATCAGTGAGTATGGGGCCGGGGGGAACACTGAAGCTTTCTTT. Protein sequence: CAISEYGAGGNTEAFF.

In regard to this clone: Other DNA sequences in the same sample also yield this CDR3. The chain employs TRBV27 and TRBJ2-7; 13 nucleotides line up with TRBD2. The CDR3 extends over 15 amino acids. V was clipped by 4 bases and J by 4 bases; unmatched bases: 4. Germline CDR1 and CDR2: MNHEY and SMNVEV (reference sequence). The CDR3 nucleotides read TGTGCCAGCAGTTCACTAGCGGGAGGGAGATACGAGCAGTACTTC. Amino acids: CASSSLAGGRYEQYF.

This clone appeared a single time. The CDR3 region has the DNA TGTGCCAGCAGCGCCCTTGACCGACTAGCGGAGCAGTTCTTC. Amino acid sequence: CASSALDRLAEQFF. The chain carries TRBV9 and TRBJ2-1; 8 nucleotides match TRBD2. With V trimmed by 3 bases and J by 10 bases, 9 bases remained unmatched. Germline V gene data show CDR1 as SGDLS and CDR2 as YYNGEE. The CDR3 sequence is 14 residues long.

The CDR3 nucleotides are TGTGCCAGCAGCTCCCGGGGGGCTTACAATGAGCAGTTCTTC. Translation gives CASSSRGAYNEQFF. The rearrangement links TRBV7-2 to TRBJ2-1, with D possibly being TRBD2 (7 bases). This CDR3 region has 14 residues. Germline-derived CDR1 and CDR2 are SGHTA and FQGNSA. Trimming took 4 bases from V and 4 from J, leaving 11 bases between them.

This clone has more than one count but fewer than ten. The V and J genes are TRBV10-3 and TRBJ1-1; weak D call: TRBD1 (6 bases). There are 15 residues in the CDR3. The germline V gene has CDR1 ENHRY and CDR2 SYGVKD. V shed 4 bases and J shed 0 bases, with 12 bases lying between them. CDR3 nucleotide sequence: TGTGCCATCAGTGTTACAGGGACTATGAACACTGAAGCTTTCTTT. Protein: CAISVTGTMNTEAFF.

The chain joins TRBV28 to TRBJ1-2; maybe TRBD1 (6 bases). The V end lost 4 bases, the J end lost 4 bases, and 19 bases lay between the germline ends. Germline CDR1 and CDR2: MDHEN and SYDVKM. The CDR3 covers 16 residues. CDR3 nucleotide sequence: TGTGCCAGCAGTTCAACCGGGACACCGGTTACCTATGGCTACACCTTC. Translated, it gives CASSSTGTPVTYGYTF.

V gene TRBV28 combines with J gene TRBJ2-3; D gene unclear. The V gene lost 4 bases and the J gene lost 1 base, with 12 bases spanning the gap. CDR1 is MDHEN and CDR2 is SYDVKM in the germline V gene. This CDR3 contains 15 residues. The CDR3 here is CASSSLPRGTDTQYF. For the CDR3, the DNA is TGTGCCAGCAGTTCCCTCCCCCGGGGCACAGATACGCAGTATTTT.

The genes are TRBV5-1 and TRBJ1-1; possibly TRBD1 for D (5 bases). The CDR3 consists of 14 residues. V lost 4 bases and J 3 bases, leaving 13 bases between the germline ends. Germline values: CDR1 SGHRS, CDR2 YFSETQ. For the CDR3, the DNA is TGCGCCAGCAGCGTAGACAGACCGGACACTGAAGCTTTCTTT. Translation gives CASSVDRPDTEAFF.

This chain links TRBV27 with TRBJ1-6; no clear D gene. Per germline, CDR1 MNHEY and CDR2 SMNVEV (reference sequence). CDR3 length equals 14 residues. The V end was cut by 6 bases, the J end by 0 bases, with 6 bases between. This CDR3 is CASSPSSYNSPLHF. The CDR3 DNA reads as TGTGCCAGCAGCCCCAGCTCCTATAATTCACCCCTCCACTTT.

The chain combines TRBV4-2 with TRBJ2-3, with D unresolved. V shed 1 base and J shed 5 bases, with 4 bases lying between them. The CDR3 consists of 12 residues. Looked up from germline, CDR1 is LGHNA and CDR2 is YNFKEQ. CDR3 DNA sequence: TGTGCCAGCAGCCAAGTTAGAGATACGCAGTATTTT. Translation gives CASSQVRDTQYF.

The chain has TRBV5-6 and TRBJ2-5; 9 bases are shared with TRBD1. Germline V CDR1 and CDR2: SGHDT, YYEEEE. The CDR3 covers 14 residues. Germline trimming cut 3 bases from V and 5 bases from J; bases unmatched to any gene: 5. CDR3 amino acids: CASSSYRGRETQYF. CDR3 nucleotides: TGTGCCAGCAGCTCCTACAGGGGGCGGGAGACCCAGTACTTC.